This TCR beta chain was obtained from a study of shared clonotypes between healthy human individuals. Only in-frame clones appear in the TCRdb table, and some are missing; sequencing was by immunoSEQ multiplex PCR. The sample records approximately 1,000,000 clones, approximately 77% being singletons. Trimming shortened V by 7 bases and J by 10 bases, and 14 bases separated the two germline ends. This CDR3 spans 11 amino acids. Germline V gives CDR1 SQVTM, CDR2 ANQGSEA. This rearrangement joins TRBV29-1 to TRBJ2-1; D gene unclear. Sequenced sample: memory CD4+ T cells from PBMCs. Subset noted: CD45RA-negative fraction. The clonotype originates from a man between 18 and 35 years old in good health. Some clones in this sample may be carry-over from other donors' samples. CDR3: CSADPPGEQFF. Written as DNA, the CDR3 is TGCAGCGCCGACCCCCCCGGAGAGCAGTTCTTC.